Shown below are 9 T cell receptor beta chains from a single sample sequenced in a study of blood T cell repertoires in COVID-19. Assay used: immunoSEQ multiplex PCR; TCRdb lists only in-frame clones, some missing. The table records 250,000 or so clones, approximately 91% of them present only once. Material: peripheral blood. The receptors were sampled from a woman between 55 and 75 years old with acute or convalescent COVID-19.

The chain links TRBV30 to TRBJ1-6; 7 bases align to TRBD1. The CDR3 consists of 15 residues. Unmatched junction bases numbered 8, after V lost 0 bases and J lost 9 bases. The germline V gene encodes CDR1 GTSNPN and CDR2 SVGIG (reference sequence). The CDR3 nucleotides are TGTGCCTGGAGTGTACTTGACAGGGAGAGTTCACCCCTCCACTTT. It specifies CAWSVLDRESSPLHF.

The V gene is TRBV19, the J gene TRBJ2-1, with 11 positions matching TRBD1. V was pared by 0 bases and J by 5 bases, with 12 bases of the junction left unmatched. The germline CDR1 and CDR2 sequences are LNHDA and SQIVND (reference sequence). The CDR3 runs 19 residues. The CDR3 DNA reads TGTGCCAGTAGTATAGATCGAGCCACGGGACAGGGGGGAAACAATGAGCAGTTCTTC. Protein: CASSIDRATGQGGNNEQFF. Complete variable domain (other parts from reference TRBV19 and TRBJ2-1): DGGITQSPKYLFRKEGQNVTLSCEQNLNHDAMYWYRQDPGQGLRLIYYSQIVNDFQKGDIAEGYSVSREKKESFPLTVTSAQKNPTAFYLCASSIDRATGQGGNNEQFFGPGTRLTVL.

This chain's CDR3 is CASSRQAREETQYF. DNA for the CDR3: TGTGCCAGCAGTAGACAGGCGAGAGAAGAGACCCAGTACTTC. V is TRBV6-5 and J is TRBJ2-5; D is perhaps TRBD1 (6 bases). The CDR3 spans 14 residues. Per the germline V gene, CDR1 is MNHEY and CDR2 is SVGAGI. V was cut by 5 bases and J by 3 bases, with 13 bases left in between.

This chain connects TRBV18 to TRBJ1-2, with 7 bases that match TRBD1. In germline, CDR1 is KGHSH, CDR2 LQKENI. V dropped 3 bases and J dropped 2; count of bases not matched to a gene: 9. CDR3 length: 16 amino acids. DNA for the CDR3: TGTGCCAGCTCACCCACAGGGGCGATAGGGAACTATGGCTACACCTTC. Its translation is CASSPTGAIGNYGYTF.

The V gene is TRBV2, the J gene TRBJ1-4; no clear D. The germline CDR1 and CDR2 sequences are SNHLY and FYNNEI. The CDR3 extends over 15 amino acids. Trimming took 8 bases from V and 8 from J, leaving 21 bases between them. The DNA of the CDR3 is TGTGCCAGCGGCCGGACGGGAAGTCTAAGGGAAAAACTGTTTTTT. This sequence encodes CASGRTGSLREKLFF.

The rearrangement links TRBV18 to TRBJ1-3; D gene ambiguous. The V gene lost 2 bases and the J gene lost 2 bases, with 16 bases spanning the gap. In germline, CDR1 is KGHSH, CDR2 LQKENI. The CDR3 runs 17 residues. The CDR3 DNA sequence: TGTGCCAGCTCACCAACGTCCGGGAATGACCCTGGAAACACCATATATTTT. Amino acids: CASSPTSGNDPGNTIYF. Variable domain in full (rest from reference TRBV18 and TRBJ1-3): NAGVMQNPRHLVRRRGQEARLRCSPMKGHSHVYWYRQLPEEGLKFMVYLQKENIIDESGMPKERFSAEFPKEGPSILRIQQVVRGDSAAYFCASSPTSGNDPGNTIYFGEGSWLTVV.

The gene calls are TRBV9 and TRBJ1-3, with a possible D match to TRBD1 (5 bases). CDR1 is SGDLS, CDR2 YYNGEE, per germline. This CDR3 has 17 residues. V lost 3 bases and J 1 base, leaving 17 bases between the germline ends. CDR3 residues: CASSATPRGISGNTIYF. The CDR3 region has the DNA TGTGCCAGCAGCGCCACGCCAAGGGGAATTTCTGGAAACACCATATATTTT.

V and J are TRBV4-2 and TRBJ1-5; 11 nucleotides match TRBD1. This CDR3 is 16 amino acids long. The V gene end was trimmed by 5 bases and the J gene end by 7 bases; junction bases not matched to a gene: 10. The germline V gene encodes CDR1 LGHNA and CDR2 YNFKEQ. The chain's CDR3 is CASSGGTGGRGQPQHF. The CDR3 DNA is TGTGCCAGCAGCGGAGGGACAGGGGGTCGGGGCCAGCCCCAGCATTTT.

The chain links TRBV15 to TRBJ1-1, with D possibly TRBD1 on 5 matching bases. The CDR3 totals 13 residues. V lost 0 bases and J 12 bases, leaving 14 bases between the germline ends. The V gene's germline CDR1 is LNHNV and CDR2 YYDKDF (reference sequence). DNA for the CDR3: TGTGCCACCAGCAGAGATCGACAGTTCGGTTCTTTCTTT. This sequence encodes CATSRDRQFGSFF.